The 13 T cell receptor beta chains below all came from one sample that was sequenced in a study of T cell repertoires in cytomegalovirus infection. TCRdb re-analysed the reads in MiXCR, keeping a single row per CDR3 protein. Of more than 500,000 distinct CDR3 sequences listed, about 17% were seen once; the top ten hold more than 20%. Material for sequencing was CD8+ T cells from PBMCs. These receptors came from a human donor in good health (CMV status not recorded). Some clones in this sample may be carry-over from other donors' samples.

CDR3 coding DNA: TGTGCCAGCGGGCGGGCCGTGGGAGATACGCAGTATTTT. Its protein is CASGRAVGDTQYF. The J gene is TRBJ2-3, the V gene TRBV4-2, with a weak D call TRBD2 (5 bases). Trimming removed 8 bases at V and 5 bases at J, with 14 bases between. CDR3 length: 13 amino acids. Germline V gene lookup returns CDR1 LGHNA and CDR2 YNFKEQ.

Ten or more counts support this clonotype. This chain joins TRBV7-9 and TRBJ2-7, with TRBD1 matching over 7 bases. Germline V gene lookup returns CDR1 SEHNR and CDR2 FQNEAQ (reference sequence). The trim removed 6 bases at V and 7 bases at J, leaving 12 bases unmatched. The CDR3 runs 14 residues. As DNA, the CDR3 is TGTGCCAGCAGTCCCCCCCCCGGGACAGAAGAGCAGTACTTC. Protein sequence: CASSPPPGTEEQYF.

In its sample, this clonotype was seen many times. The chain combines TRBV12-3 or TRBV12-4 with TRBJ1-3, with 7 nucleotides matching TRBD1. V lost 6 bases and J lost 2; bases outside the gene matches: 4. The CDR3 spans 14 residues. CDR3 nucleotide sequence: TGTGCCAGCAGCCCAGGACAGGCTGGAAACACCATATATTTT. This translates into CASSPGQAGNTIYF.

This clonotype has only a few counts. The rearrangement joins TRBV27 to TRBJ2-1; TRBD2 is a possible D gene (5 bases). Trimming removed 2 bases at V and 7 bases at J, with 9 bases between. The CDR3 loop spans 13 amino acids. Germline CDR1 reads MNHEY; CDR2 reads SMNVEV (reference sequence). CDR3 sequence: CASSLRPGNEQFF. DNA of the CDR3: TGTGCCAGCAGTTTAAGACCGGGGAATGAGCAGTTCTTC.

CDR3 in amino acids: CASSHQGGTYNEQFF. DNA of the CDR3: TGTGCCAGCAGTCATCAAGGCGGGACCTACAATGAGCAGTTCTTC. This sequence joins TRBV27 and TRBJ2-1; D is perhaps TRBD2 (6 bases). The CDR3 is made up of 15 amino acids. Deletions cut 5 bases from V and 2 bases from J, with 13 bases between. Looked up from germline, CDR1 is MNHEY and CDR2 is SMNVEV (reference sequence).

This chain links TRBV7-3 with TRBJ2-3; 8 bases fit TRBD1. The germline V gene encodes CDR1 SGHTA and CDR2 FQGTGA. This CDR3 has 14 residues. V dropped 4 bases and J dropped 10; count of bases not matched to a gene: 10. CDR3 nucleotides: TGTGCCAGCAGCTCCCGGAAACAGGGGGAACCGCAGTATTTT. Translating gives CASSSRKQGEPQYF.

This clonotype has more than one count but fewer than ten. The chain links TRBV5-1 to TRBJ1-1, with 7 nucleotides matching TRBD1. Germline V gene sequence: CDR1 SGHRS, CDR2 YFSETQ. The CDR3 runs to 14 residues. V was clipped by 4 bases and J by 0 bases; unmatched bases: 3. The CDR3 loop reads CASSATGVNTEAFF. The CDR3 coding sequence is TGCGCCAGCAGCGCCACAGGGGTGAACACTGAAGCTTTCTTT.

CDR3 sequence reads: CASSAPGQGLNEQFF. The CDR3 DNA is TGTGCCAGCAGTGCCCCGGGACAGGGTTTAAATGAGCAGTTCTTC. This rearrangement joins TRBV6-1 to TRBJ2-1; 9 nucleotides line up with TRBD1. V was pared by 4 bases and J by 7 bases, with 8 bases of the junction left unmatched. This CDR3 spans 15 amino acids. CDR1 and CDR2 (germline): MNHNS, SASEGT.

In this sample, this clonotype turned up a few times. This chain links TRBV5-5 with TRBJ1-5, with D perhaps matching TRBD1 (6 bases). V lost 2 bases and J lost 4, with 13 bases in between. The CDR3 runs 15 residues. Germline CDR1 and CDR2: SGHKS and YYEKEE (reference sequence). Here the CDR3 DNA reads TGTGCCAGCAGCTTAGGGACAATTAGAAATCAGCCCCAGCATTTT. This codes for CASSLGTIRNQPQHF. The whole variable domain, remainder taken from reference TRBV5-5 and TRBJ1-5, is DAGVTQSPTHLIKTRGQQVTLRCSPISGHKSVSWYQQVLGQGPQFIFQYYEKEERGRGNFPDRFSARQFPNYSSELNVNALLLGDSALYLCASSLGTIRNQPQHFGDGTRLSIL.

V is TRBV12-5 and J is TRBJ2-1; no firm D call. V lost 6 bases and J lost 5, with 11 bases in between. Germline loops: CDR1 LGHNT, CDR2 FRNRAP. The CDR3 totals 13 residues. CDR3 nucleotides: TGTGCTAGTGGACGCTCCCGGGACAATGAGCAGTTCTTC. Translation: CASGRSRDNEQFF.

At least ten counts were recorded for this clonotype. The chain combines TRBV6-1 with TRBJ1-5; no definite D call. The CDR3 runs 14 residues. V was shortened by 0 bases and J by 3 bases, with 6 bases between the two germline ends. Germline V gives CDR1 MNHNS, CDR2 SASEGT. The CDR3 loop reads CASSEAGLNQPQHF. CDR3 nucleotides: TGTGCCAGCAGTGAAGCAGGCCTCAATCAGCCCCAGCATTTT.

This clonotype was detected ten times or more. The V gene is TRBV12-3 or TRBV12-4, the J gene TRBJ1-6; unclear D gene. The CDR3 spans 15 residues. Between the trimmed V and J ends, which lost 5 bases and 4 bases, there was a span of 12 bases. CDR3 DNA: TGTGCCAGCAGTCCTGGACCGGGATATAATTCACCCCTCCACTTT. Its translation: CASSPGPGYNSPLHF.

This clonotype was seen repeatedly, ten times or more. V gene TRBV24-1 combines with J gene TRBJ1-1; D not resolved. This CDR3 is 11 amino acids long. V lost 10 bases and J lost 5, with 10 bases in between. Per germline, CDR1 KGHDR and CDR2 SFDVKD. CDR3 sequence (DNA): TGTGCCACACCCCGGCGTACTGAAGCTTTCTTT. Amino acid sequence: CATPRRTEAFF.